This T cell receptor beta chain was documented in a study of identical twins. A few counts support this clonotype. TCRdb reprocessed the 5' RACE reads via MiXCR and lists one record per CDR3 protein. Of about 890,000 distinct CDR3 sequences in the sample, roughly 12% were seen once. The CDR3 loop spans 14 amino acids. V shed 6 bases, J shed 1 base, and the junction held 5 bases outside the gene matches. CDR1 is DFQATT, CDR2 SNEGSKA, per germline (reference sequence). This same sample was also part of a study on yellow fever vaccine responses in identical twins.

Sequenced material: PBMCs. The chain combines TRBV20-1 with TRBJ2-3; 9 positions agree with TRBD2. The TCR sequence derives from a woman between 18 and 29 years old in good health. The CDR3: CSAILAGRTDTQYF. The CDR3 nucleotides read TGCAGTGCCATTCTAGCGGGACGCACAGATACGCAGTATTTT.